These T cell receptor beta chains were read from a single sample in a study of CD8+ T cells in alopecia areata. Method: immunoSEQ multiplex PCR; TCRdb's copy keeps in-frame clones and lacks some. The table has roughly 120,000 clones, approximately 54% seen once. The source was CD8+ T cells sorted from blood, collected at week 24, from a patient treated with tofacitinib. Receptors were obtained from a human donor with alopecia areata. Both conserved end residues are part of each CDR3. A D gene is named only where the DNA matches it firmly. The listing skips clone size in some rows; elsewhere it reads once, few, many or a size class.

d_call | j_call | v_call | clone_size | cdr3_aa | cdr3_nt
TRBD1 | TRBJ1-2 | TRBV9 | once | CASSGWRSETGVGHGYTF | TGTGCCAGCAGCGGATGGCGTTCAGAGACAGGGGTGGGCCATGGCTACACCTTC
NA | TRBJ1-2 | TRBV23-1 | NA | CASSQSTTACNYGYTF | TGCGCCAGCAGTCAATCAACGACAGCTTGTAACTATGGCTACACCTTC
TRBD1 | TRBJ1-5 | TRBV30 | NA | CAWSPRTGTSNQPQHF | TGTGCCTGGAGTCCGCGGACAGGGACGAGCAATCAGCCCCAGCATTTT
NA | TRBJ1-1 | TRBV30 | few | CAWSSQTANTEAFF | TGTGCCTGGAGTTCGCAGACAGCCAACACTGAAGCTTTCTTT
NA | TRBJ2-2 | TRBV6-5 | NA | CASSYSMGTNTGELFF | TGTGCCAGCAGTTACTCGATGGGGACGAACACCGGGGAGCTGTTTTTT
NA | TRBJ2-7 | TRBV5-6 | NA | CASSLKLGTDEQYF | TGTGCCAGCAGCTTGAAGCTGGGGACGGACGAGCAGTACTTC
NA | TRBJ1-1 | TRBV30 | NA | CAWSVGFEGVLNTEAFF | TGTGCCTGGAGTGTAGGGTTTGAGGGAGTCCTGAACACTGAAGCTTTCTTT
TRBD1 | TRBJ1-2 | TRBV13 | NA | CASSSGQELNYGYTF | TGTGCCAGCAGCTCGGGACAGGAATTAAACTATGGCTACACCTTC
NA | TRBJ2-7 | TRBV6-5 | NA | CASSYSIGPHSYEQYF | TGTGCCAGCAGTTACTCGATTGGTCCCCACTCCTACGAGCAGTACTTC
NA | TRBJ1-1 | TRBV6-6 | NA | CASSYSLREEGTEAFF | TGTGCCAGCAGTTACTCGTTACGGGAAGAAGGCACTGAAGCTTTCTTT
NA | TRBJ1-6 | TRBV13 | NA | CASSFLGANNSPLHF | TGTGCCAGCAGCTTTCTAGGGGCTAACAATTCACCCCTCCACTTT
TRBD1 | TRBJ1-2 | TRBV5-4 | NA | CASNDGQGNGYTF | TGTGCCAGCAACGACGGACAGGGAAATGGCTACACCTTC
TRBD1 | TRBJ2-7 | TRBV5-4 | NA | CASSMGQGAAYEQYF | TGTGCCAGCAGCATGGGACAGGGGGCCGCCTACGAGCAGTACTTC
NA | TRBJ1-2 | TRBV27 | NA | CASSLIGGDGYTF | TGTGCCAGCAGTTTGATCGGGGGCGATGGCTACACCTTC
NA | TRBJ2-7 | TRBV10-3 | NA | CAISVTGTDPSYEQYF | TGTGCCATCAGTGTTACCGGGACTGATCCCTCCTACGAGCAGTACTTC
NA | TRBJ1-5 | TRBV10-3 | NA | CAISESRTNQPQHF | TGTGCCATCAGTGAGTCGCGTACCAATCAGCCCCAGCATTTT
NA | TRBJ2-1 | TRBV7-9 | NA | CASSPATNYNEQFF | TGTGCCAGCAGCCCGGCTACCAACTACAATGAGCAGTTCTTC
NA | TRBJ2-7 | TRBV6-6 | NA | CASSYSWGSYEQYF | TGTGCCAGCAGTTACTCGTGGGGCTCCTACGAGCAGTACTTC
NA | TRBJ2-3 | TRBV29-1 | NA | CSVLGGGPTDTQYF | TGCAGCGTTCTTGGGGGGGGCCCCACAGATACGCAGTATTTT
NA | TRBJ2-5 | TRBV7-8 | NA | CASSPASLQETQYF | TGTGCCAGCAGTCCAGCCTCGCTACAAGAGACCCAGTACTTC